The source of this TCR beta chain is a study of T cell repertoires in cytomegalovirus infection. Overall study: CMV epitopes in the study were HLA-C-restricted (recently identified) and HLA-B-restricted (well studied). It can be stated that public TCR beta signatures indicated CMV infection as well as a matching HLA type.

In this sample, this clonotype turned up a few times. Its antigen remains unknown. The V end was cut by 3 bases, the J end by 6 bases, with 15 bases between. The CDR3 is 15 residues long. CDR1 is SGHTA and CDR2 is FQGNSA in the germline V gene. Study results and limitations: The ex vivo response showed dominance by HLA-C-restricted CMV-specific TCR beta clonotypes.

TCRdb itself ran the reads through MiXCR, one entry per CDR3 protein. The sample consists of roughly 500,000 distinct CDR3 sequences, 42% of them appearing once. V and J are TRBV7-2 and TRBJ2-1; D perhaps matches TRBD2 (6 bases). This receptor was identified in a human donor in good health (CMV status not recorded). Some clones in this sample may be carry-over from other donors' samples. This specimen was cultured PBMCs, taken from culture after CMV antigen stimulation. The CDR3, as DNA: TGTGCCAGCAGCTTGGGCCGGTCGGGGGTCAATGAGCAGTTCTTC. This translates into CASSLGRSGVNEQFF.